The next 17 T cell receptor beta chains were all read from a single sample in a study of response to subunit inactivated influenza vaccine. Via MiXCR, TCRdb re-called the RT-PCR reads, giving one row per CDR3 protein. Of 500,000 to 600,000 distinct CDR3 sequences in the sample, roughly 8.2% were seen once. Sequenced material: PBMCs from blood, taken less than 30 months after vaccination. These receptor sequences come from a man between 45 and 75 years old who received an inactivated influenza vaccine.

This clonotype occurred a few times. The CDR3 nucleotides read TGTGCCAGCAGTTTAGCCGCCTTAGGCAATCAGCCCCAGCATTTT. Its translation: CASSLAALGNQPQHF. The genes are TRBV12-3 or TRBV12-4 and TRBJ1-5; no clear D. The ends were cut back, 0 bases at V and 2 bases at J, with 8 bases in the middle. The CDR3 loop spans 15 amino acids.

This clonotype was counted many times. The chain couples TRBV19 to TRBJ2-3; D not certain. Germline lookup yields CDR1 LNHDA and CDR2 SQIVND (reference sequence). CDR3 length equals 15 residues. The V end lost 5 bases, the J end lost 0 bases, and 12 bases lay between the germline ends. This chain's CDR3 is CASSWQAISTDTQYF. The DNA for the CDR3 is TGTGCCAGTAGTTGGCAGGCCATTAGCACAGATACGCAGTATTTT.

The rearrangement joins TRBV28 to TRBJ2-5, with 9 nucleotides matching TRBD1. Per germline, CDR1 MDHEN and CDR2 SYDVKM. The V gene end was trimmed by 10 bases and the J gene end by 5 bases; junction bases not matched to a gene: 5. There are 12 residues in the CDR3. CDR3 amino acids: CAITGGGETQYF. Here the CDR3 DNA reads TGTGCCATTACAGGGGGCGGGGAGACCCAGTACTTC.

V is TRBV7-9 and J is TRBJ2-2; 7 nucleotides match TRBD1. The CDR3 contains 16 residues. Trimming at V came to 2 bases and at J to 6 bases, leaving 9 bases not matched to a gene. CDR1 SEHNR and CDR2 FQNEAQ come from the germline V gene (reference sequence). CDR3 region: CASSLRQGFYPGELFF. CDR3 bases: TGTGCCAGCAGCTTACGACAGGGTTTTTATCCCGGGGAGCTGTTTTTT.

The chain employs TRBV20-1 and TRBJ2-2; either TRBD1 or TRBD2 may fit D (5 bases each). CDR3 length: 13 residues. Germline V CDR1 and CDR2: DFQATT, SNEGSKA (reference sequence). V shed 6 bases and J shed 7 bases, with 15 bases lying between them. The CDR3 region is CSAIVGVSGELFF. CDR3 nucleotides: TGCAGTGCAATAGTGGGGGTGAGCGGGGAGCTGTTTTTT.

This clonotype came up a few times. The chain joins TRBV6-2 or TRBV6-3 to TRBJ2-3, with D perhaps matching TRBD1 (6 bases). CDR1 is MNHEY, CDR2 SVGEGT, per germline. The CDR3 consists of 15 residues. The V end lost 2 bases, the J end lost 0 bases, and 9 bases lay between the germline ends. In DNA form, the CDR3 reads TGTGCCAGCAGTTACCAGGACAGAAGCACAGATACGCAGTATTTT. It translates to CASSYQDRSTDTQYF.

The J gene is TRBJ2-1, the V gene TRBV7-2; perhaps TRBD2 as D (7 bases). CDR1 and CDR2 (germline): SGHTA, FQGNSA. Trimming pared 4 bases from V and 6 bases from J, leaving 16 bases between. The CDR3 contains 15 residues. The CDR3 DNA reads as TGTGCCAGCAGCTCACCCGGGGGGCGGGTCAATGAGCAGTTCTTC. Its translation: CASSSPGGRVNEQFF.

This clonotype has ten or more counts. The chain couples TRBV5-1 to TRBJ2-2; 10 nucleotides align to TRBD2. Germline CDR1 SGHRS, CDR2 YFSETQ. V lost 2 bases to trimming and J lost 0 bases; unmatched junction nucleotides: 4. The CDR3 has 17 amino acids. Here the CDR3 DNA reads TGCGCCAGCAGCTTACCTAGCGGGAGATCGAACACCGGGGAGCTGTTTTTT. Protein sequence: CASSLPSGRSNTGELFF.

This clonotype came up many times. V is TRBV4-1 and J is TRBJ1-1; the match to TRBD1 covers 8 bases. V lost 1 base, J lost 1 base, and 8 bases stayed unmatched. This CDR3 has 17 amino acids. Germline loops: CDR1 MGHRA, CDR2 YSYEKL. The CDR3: CASSQVKTGGRNTEAFF. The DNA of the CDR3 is TGCGCCAGCAGCCAAGTGAAAACAGGGGGGAGGAACACTGAAGCTTTCTTT.

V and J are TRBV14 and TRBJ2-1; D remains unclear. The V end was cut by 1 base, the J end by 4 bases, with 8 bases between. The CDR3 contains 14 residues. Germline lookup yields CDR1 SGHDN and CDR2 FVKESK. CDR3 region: CASSQASGYNEQFF. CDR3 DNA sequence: TGTGCCAGCAGCCAAGCCTCAGGTTACAATGAGCAGTTCTTC.

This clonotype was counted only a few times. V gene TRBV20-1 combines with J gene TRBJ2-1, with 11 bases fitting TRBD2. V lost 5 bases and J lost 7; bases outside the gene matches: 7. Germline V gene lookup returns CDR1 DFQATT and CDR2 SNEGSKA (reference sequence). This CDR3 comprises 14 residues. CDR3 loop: CSAPGLAARNEQFF. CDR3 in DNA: TGCAGTGCTCCGGGACTAGCGGCCAGGAATGAGCAGTTCTTC.

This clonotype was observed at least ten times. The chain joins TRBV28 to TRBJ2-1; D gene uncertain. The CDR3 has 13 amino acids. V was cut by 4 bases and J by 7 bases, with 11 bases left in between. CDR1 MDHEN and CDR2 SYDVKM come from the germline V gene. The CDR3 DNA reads TGTGCCAGCAGTTCCTCCCGCCGTAATGAGCAGTTCTTC. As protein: CASSSSRRNEQFF.

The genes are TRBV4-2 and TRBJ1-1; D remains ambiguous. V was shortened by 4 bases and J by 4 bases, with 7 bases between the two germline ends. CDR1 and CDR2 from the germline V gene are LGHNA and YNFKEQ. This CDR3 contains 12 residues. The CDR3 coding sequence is TGTGCCAGCAGCCCGGGGATCACTGAAGCTTTCTTT. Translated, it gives CASSPGITEAFF.

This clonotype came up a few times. The CDR3 nucleotides read TGTGCCAGCAGAACCGGACTAGGACGGCTCAATGAGCAGTTCTTC. This gives the protein CASRTGLGRLNEQFF. J is TRBJ2-1 and V is TRBV28; 7 bases are a match to TRBD2. After removal of 6 bases from V and 6 bases from J, the junction contained 11 bases not matched to a gene. Germline CDR1 reads MDHEN; CDR2 reads SYDVKM. The CDR3 sequence is 15 residues long.

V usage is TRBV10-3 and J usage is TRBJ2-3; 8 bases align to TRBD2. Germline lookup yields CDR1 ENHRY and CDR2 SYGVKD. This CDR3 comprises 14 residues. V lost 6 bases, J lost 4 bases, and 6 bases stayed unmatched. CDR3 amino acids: CAISSHGGADTQYF. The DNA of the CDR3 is TGTGCCATCAGCTCCCACGGGGGGGCAGATACGCAGTATTTT.

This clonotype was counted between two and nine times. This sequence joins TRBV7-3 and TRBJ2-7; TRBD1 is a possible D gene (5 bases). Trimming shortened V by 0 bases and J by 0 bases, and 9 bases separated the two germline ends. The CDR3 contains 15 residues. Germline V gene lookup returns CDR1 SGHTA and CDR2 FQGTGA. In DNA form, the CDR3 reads TGTGCCAGCAGCTTAACACCAGGGCTCTCCTACGAGCAGTACTTC. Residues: CASSLTPGLSYEQYF.

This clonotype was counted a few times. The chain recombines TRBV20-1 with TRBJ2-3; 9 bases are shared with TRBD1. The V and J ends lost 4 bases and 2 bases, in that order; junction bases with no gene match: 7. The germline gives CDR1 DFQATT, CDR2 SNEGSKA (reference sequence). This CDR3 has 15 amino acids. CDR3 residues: CSATTGTGNTDTQYF. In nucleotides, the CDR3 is TGCAGTGCTACCACTGGGACAGGGAACACAGATACGCAGTATTTT.